Given below is one TCR beta chain in context. Its matching antigen is unknown. Generated by immunoSEQ multiplex PCR, the TCRdb table keeps only in-frame clones and is missing some. The data hold more than 300,000 clones, with 70% to 90% observed a single time. The V gene end was trimmed by 5 bases and the J gene end by 4 bases; junction bases not matched to a gene: 5. Looked up from germline, CDR1 is GTSNPN and CDR2 is SVGIG (reference sequence). The CDR3 sequence is 14 residues long. Noted treatment: over 15 received Ad26.COV2.S at low or high dose, single or two shots; 5 received placebo; per-sample allocation not given. Vaccine and placebo recipients were sampled on day 63 after the first injection. Within Boston, the person who donated was an adult of 18-55 years. The record originates from a study of Ad26.COV2.S vaccination and SARS-CoV-2 variants. Study-level background: The authors gave Ad26.COV2.S intramuscularly, either once or twice 56 days apart. Study results and limitations: An underestimation of total T cell responses may have resulted from the TCR breadth and depth analyses.

The chain employs TRBV30 and TRBJ1-3, with TRBD1 matching over 10 bases. This sequence was found in a person aged 18-65 years who received the Ad26.COV2.S COVID-19 vaccine or a placebo. Source: peripheral blood, taken in a trial of Ad26.COV2.S vaccine versus placebo. CDR3 nucleotide sequence: TGTGCCTGGGAAGACAGGGGGCTAGGAAACACCATATATTTT. Protein product: CAWEDRGLGNTIYF.